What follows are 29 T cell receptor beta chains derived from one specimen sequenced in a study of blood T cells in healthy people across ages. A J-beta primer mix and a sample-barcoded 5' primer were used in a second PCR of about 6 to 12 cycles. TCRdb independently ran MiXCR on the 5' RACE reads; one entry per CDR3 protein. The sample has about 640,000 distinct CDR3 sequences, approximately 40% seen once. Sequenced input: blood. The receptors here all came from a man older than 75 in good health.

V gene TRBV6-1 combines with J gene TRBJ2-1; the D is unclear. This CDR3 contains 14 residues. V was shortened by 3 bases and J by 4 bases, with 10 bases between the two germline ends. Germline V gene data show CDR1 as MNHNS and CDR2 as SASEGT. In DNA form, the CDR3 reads TGTGCCAGCAGTGATGGGCAGAAGTACAATGAGCAGTTCTTC. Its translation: CASSDGQKYNEQFF.

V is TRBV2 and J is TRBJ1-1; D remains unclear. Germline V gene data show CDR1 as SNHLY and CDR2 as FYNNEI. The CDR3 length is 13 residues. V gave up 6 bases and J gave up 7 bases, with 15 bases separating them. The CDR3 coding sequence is TGTGCCAGCAGCCCCTACGGCACTGGTGAAGCTTTCTTT. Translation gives CASSPYGTGEAFF.

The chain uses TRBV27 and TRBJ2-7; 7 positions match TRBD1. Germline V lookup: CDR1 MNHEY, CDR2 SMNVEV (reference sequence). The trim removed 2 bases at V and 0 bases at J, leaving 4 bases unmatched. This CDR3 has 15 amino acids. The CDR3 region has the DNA TGTGCCAGCAGTTTAAGGACAGGCCTCTCCTACGAGCAGTACTTC. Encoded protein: CASSLRTGLSYEQYF.

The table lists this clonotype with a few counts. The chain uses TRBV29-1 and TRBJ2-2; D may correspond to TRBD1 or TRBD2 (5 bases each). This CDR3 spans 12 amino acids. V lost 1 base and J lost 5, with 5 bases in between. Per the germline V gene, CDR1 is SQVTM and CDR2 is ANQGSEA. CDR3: CSVEGGTGELFF. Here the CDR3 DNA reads TGCAGCGTTGAAGGGGGGACCGGGGAGCTGTTTTTT.

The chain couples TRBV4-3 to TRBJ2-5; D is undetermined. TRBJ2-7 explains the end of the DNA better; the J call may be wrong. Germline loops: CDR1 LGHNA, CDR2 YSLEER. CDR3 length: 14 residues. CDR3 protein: CASSQRWQLSEQYF. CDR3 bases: TGCGCCAGCAGCCAAAGATGGCAGCTCTCCGAGCAGTACTTC.

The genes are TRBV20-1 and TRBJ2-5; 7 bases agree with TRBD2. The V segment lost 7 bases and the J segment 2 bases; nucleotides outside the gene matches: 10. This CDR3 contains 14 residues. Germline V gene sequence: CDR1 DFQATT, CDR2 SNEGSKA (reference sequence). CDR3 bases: TGCAGTGGAGGAAGCCTAGCGGTGCAAGAGACCCAGTACTTC. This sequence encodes CSGGSLAVQETQYF.

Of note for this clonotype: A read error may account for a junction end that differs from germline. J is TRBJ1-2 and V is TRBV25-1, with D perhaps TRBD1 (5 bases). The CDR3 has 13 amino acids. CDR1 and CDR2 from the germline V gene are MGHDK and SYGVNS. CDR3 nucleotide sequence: TGTGCCAGTAGTGCGACAGCGAACATTGGCTACACCTTC. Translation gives CASSATANIGYTF.

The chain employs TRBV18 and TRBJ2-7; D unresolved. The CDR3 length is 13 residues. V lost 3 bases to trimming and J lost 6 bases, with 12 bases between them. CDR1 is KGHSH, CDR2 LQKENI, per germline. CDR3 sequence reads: CASSPTTMAEQYF. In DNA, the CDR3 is TGTGCCAGCTCACCTACGACGATGGCCGAGCAGTACTTC.

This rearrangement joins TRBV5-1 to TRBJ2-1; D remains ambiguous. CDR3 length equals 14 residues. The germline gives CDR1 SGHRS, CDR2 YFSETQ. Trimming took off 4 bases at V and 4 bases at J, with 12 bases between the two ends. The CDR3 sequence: CASSQEHQYNEQFF. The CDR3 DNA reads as TGCGCCAGCAGCCAAGAACACCAATACAATGAGCAGTTCTTC.

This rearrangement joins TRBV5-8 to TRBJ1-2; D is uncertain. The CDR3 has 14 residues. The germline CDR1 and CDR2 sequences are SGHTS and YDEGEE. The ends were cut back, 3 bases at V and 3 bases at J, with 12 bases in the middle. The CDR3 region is CASSCPEPHYGYTF. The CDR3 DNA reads TGTGCCAGCAGCTGCCCCGAGCCCCACTATGGCTACACCTTC. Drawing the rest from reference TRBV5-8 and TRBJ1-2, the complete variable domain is EAGVTQSPTHLIKTRGQQATLRCSPISGHTSVYWYQQALGLGLQFLLWYDEGEERNRGNFPPRFSGRQFPNYSSELNVNALELEDSALYLCASSCPEPHYGYTFGSGTRLTVV.

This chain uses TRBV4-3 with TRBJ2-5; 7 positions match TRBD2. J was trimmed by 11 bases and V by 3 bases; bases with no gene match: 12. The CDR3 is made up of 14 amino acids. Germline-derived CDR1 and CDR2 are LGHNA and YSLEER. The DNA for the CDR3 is TGCGCCAGCAGCCAGACTGCGGGAGTTGAAGAGCAGTACTTC. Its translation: CASSQTAGVEEQYF.

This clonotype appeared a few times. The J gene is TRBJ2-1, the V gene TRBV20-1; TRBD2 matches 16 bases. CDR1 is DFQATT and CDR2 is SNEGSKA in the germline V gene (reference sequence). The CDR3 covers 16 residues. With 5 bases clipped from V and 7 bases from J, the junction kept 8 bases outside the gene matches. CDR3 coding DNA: TGCAGTGCTCCCGGGACTAGCGGGAGGGCCATGAATGAGCAGTTCTTC. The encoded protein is CSAPGTSGRAMNEQFF.

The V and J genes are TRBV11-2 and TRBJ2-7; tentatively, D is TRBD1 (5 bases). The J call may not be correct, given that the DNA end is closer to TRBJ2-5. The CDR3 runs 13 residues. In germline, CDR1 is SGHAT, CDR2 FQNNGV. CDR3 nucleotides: TGTGCCAGCAGCCCGGACACGGAAGAGACCCAGTACTTC. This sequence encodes CASSPDTEETQYF.

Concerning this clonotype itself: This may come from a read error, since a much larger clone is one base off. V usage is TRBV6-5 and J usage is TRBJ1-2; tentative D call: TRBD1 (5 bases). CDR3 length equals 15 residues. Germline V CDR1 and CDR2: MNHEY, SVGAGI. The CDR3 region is CASSLKRDSNHGYTF. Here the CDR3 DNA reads TGTGCCAGCAGCCTAAAACGTGACAGTAACCATGGCTACACCTTC.

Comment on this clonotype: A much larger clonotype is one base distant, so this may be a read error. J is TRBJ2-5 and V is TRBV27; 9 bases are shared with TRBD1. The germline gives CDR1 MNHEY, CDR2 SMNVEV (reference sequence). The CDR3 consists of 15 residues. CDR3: CASSHRDRVQEIQYF. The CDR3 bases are TGTGCCAGCAGTCACCGGGACAGGGTACAAGAGATCCAGTACTTC.

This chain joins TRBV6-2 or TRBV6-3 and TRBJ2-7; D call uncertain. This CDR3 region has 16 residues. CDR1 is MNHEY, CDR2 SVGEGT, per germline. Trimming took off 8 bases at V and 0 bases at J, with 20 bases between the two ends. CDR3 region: CASVSSRRGYSYEQYF. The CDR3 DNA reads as TGTGCCAGCGTGTCGAGCAGAAGAGGATACTCCTACGAGCAGTACTTC.

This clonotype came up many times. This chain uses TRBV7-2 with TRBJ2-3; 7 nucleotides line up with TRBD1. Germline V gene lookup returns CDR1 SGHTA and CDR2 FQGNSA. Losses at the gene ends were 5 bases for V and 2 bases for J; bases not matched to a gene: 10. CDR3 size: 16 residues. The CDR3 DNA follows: TGTGCCAGCAGCCGACAGGGTGGGGTCCACACAGATACGCAGTATTTT. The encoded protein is CASSRQGGVHTDTQYF. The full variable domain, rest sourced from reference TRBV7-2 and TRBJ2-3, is GAGVSQSPSNKVTEKGKDVELRCDPISGHTALYWYRQSLGQGLEFLIYFQGNSAPDKSGLPSDRFSAERTGGSVSTLTIQRTQQEDSAVYLCASSRQGGVHTDTQYFGPGTRLTVL.

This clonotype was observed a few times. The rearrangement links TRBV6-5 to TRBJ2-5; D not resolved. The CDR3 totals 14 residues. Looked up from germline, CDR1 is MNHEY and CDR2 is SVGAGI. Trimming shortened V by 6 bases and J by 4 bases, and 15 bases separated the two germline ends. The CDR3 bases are TGTGCCAGCAGCCAACTGAGCGTGGGAGAGACCCAGTACTTC. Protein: CASSQLSVGETQYF.

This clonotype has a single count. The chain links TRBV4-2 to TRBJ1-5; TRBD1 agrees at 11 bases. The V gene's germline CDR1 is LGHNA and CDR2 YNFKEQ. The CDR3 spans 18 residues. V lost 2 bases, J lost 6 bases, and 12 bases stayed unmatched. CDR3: CASSQLDRGQRGGQPQHF. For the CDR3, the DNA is TGTGCCAGCAGCCAATTGGACAGGGGGCAAAGGGGTGGTCAGCCCCAGCATTTT.

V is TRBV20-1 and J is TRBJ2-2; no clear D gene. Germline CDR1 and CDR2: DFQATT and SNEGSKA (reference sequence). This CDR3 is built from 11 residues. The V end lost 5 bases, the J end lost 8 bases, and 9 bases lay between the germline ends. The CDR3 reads CSADSSGELFF. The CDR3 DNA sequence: TGCAGTGCTGACTCGTCTGGGGAGCTGTTTTTT.

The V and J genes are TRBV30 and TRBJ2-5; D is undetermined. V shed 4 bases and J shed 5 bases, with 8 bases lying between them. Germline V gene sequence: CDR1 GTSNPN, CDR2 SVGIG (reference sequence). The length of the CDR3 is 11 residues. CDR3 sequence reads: CAWTLRETQYF. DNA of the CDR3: TGTGCCTGGACCCTGAGGGAGACCCAGTACTTC.

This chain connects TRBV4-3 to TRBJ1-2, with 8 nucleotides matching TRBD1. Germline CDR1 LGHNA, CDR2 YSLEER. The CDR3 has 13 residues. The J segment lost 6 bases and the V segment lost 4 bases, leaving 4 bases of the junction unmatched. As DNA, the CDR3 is TGCGCCAGCAGCCCGACAGGGGATCATGGCTACACCTTC. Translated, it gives CASSPTGDHGYTF.

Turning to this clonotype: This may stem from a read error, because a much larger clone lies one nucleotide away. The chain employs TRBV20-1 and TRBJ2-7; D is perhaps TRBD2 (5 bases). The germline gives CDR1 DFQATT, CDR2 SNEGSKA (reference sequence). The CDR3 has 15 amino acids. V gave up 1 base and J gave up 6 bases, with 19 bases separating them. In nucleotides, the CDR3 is TGCAGTGCTAGAGCCCTGGATTTGCGGGCAGGCGAGCAGTACTTC. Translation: CSARALDLRAGEQYF.

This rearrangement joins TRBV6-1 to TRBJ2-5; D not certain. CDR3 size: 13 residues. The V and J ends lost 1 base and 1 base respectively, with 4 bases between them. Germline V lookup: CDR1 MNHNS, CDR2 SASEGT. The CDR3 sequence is CASSEGPQETQYF. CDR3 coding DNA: TGTGCCAGCAGTGAAGGTCCCCAAGAGACCCAGTACTTC.

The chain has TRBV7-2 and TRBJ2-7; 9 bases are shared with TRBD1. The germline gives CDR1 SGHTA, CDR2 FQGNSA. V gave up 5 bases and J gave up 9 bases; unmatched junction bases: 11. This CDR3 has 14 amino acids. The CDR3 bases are TGTGCCAGCAGCGGGACAGGGTCTACTTTGGTGCAGTACTTC. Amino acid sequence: CASSGTGSTLVQYF.

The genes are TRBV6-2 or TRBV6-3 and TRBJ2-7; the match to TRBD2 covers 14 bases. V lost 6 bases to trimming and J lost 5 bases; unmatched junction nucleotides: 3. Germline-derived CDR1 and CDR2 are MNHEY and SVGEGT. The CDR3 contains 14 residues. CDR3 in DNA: TGTGCCAGCAGCGGGACTAGCGGGAGTCACGAGCAGTACTTC. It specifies CASSGTSGSHEQYF.

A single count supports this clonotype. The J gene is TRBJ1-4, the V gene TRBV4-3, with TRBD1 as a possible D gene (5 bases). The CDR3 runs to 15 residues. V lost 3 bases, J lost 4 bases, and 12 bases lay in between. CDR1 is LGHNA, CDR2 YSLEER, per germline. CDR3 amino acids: CASSQRQRRNEKLFF. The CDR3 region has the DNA TGCGCCAGCAGCCAGAGACAGCGGCGTAATGAAAAACTGTTTTTT.

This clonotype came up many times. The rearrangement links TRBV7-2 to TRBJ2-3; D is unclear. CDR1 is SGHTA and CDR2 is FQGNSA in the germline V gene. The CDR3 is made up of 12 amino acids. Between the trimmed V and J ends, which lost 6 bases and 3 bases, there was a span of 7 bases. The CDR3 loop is CASSSRTDTQYF. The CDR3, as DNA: TGTGCCAGCAGTTCGCGGACAGATACGCAGTATTTT.

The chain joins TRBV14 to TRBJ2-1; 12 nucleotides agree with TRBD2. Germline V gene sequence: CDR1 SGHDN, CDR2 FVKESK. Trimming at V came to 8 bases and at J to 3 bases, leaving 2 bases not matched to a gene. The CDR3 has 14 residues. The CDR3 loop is CASWTSGIYNEQFF. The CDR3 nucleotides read TGTGCCAGCTGGACTAGCGGGATCTACAATGAGCAGTTCTTC.